The clone carrying this TCR beta chain has only a few counts. These data come from a study of blood T cell repertoires in COVID-19. Background on the study: Material from acute and convalescent COVID-19 was sourced from the United States, Italy and Spain. The analysed material was cDNA or gDNA that came from T cells, B-cell-depleted T cells, or PBMCs.

As processed by the authors: Scientists estimated how many nucleated cells there were by amplifying reference gene primers. Generated by immunoSEQ multiplex PCR, the TCRdb table keeps only in-frame clones and is missing some. V and J calls and clone size are given by that table; D and trimming were obtained from the DNA. Of about 200,000 clones in the sample, roughly 88% were seen once. Trimming removed 6 bases from V and 9 bases from J; junction bases left unmatched: 6. This CDR3 has 13 amino acids. Germline CDR1 reads GTSNPN; CDR2 reads SVGIG (reference sequence). Sequenced material: peripheral blood. V gene TRBV30 combines with J gene TRBJ2-1; 12 bases are shared with TRBD2. This TCR was recovered from a human donor in a cohort sampled during active COVID-19. The CDR3 is CACPGLAGAEQFF. In DNA, the CDR3 is TGTGCCTGTCCGGGACTAGCGGGCGCTGAGCAGTTCTTC.